This TCR beta chain was sequenced during a study of beta chain features in type 1 diabetes. The investigators reverse transcribed all of the isolated RNA, so they sequenced expressed TCRB transcripts. Repertoires were generated with immunoSEQ multiplex PCR, while TCRdb's copy carries only in-frame clones and drops some. The sample lists about half a million clones, about 30% occurring once. The collection from each donor was one heparinised blood draw averaging approximately 110 mL. Study-level results: TCRB repertoires of naive, central memory and Treg cells appeared more similar among patients than among healthy donors.

The V gene end was trimmed by 5 bases and the J gene end by 0 bases; junction bases not matched to a gene: 10. The CDR3 is 16 residues long. From germline, CDR1 is SGHTA and CDR2 FQGNSA. As regards this clone: What it binds is not known.

This sequence originates from a man aged 18 to 30 in good health. The sequenced sample consisted of naive CD4+ T cells from blood. The gene calls are TRBV7-2 and TRBJ2-7; TRBD1 matches at 7 bases. The CDR3: CASSIRFGTDSYEQYF. The CDR3 DNA is TGTGCCAGCAGCATAAGGTTCGGGACAGACTCCTACGAGCAGTACTTC.